One TCR beta chain is described in this entry. Antigen: not known. Described time point: pretreatment peripheral blood. The cohort comprised individuals with locally advanced or metastatic urothelial carcinoma. The data are from a study of PD-L1 blockade in urothelial cancer. The overall study: Timepoints chosen for blood analysis were 3 weeks (second dose) and 6 weeks after treatment start. T cells numbered a median of roughly 150,000 in the blood samples.

Profiled with immunoSEQ multiplex PCR; TCRdb holds only in-frame clones, not every one. The data hold about 50,000 clones, with around nine tenths observed a single time. Study-wide results and limits: Pretreatment peripheral blood TCR clonality that fell below the median predicted better survival among the patients studied.

Per germline, CDR1 MNHEY and CDR2 SMNVEV (reference sequence). CDR3 length: 18 residues. J was trimmed by 4 bases and V by 1 base; bases with no gene match: 14. The rearrangement joins TRBV27 to TRBJ1-1, with 8 bases that match TRBD1. This sample comprised PBMCs, obtained around atezolizumab (anti-PD-L1) treatment. The clonotype was recovered from a woman in her sixties or seventies with urothelial cancer. This CDR3 is CASSLWSGNRGSGTEAFF. CDR3 DNA sequence: TGTGCCAGCAGTTTATGGTCGGGCAACAGGGGGTCCGGCACTGAAGCTTTCTTT.